This TCR beta chain was sequenced during a study of early T cells in non-severe SARS-CoV-2 infection. Study findings and constraints: VDJdb matching skewed toward anti-spike CD8 responses, missing private and CD4 specificities.

Only a few counts were recorded for this clonotype. Its cognate antigen is unknown. TCRdb redid the calling of the 5' RACE reads with MiXCR, one entry per CDR3 protein. Of under 85,000 distinct CDR3 sequences in the sample, around 15% were seen once. The sequence was collected from an adult who was a healthcare worker with PCR-confirmed SARS-CoV-2 infection or an uninfected control (not recorded which). The specimen was whole blood.

The CDR3, as DNA: TGCAGTGCTAGAGATACGGCGGATGGCTACACCTTC. This gives the protein CSARDTADGYTF. The chain has TRBV20-1 and TRBJ1-2; no clear D. The CDR3 has 12 amino acids. The V gene's germline CDR1 is DFQATT and CDR2 SNEGSKA (reference sequence). Trimming took off 0 bases at V and 6 bases at J, with 8 bases between the two ends.